These 25 T cell receptor beta chains were sequenced from one sample in a study of blood T cells in healthy people across ages. A second PCR of about 6 to 11 cycles used a sample-barcoded 5' primer and a J-beta primer mix. TCRdb independently ran MiXCR on the 5' RACE reads; one entry per CDR3 protein. Found here are 1.8 million or so distinct CDR3 sequences, 39% of them singletons; the top ten hold 23%. The sequencing input was blood. The receptors stem from a human donor in good health.

The chain employs TRBV4-1 and TRBJ1-1; TRBD1 matches 8 bases. Germline CDR1 and CDR2: MGHRA and YSYEKL. V lost 2 bases to trimming and J lost 1 base; unmatched junction nucleotides: 3. The CDR3 covers 15 residues. The CDR3 sequence: CASSQPGGKNTEAFF. In nucleotides, the CDR3 is TGCGCCAGCAGCCAACCAGGGGGCAAGAACACTGAAGCTTTCTTT.

V gene TRBV9 combines with J gene TRBJ1-2; D gene ambiguous. Germline V gene sequence: CDR1 SGDLS, CDR2 YYNGEE. The length of the CDR3 is 15 residues. Trimming left V 0 bases short and J 4 bases short, with 13 bases between. DNA of the CDR3: TGTGCCAGCAGCGTAGAGACTACATCCCCCTATGGCTACACCTTC. Protein sequence: CASSVETTSPYGYTF. The variable domain in full, completed from reference TRBV9 and TRBJ1-2, reads DSGVTQTPKHLITATGQRVTLRCSPRSGDLSVYWYQQSLDQGLQFLIQYYNGEERAKGNILERFSAQQFPDLHSELNLSSLELGDSALYFCASSVETTSPYGYTFGSGTRLTVV.

The sample holds a few counts of this clonotype. The genes are TRBV18 and TRBJ2-4; the D gene is possibly TRBD1 (5 bases). The J call is in doubt because the DNA end fits TRBJ2-5 better. From germline, CDR1 is KGHSH and CDR2 LQKENI. The CDR3 contains 13 residues. CDR3 sequence reads: CASSAGIPETQYF. In DNA form, the CDR3 reads TGTGCCAGCTCGGCAGGGATTCCGGAGACCCAGTACTTC.

CDR3 coding DNA: TGCAGTGCCTATCCCAAGCTAGATACGCAGTATTTT. Translation: CSAYPKLDTQYF. The chain is built from TRBV20-1 and TRBJ2-3, with D unclear. Trimming stripped 6 bases from V and 5 bases from J, with 12 bases between. This CDR3 region has 12 residues. CDR1 is DFQATT, CDR2 SNEGSKA, per germline (reference sequence).

J is TRBJ2-3 and V is TRBV20-1, with 9 bases identical to TRBD1. This CDR3 comprises 15 residues. Germline V gene data show CDR1 as DFQATT and CDR2 as SNEGSKA (reference sequence). CDR3 loop: CISRRGTGRPDTQYF. Here the CDR3 DNA reads TGCATCTCTCGCCGGGGGACAGGGCGCCCAGATACGCAGTATTTT.

This clonotype was picked up a small number of times. J is TRBJ1-1 and V is TRBV15; D possibly corresponds to TRBD1 (5 bases). V lost 1 base, J lost 4 bases, and 13 bases lay in between. The CDR3 spans 15 residues. Germline values: CDR1 LNHNV, CDR2 YYDKDF (reference sequence). CDR3 residues: CATSRGGVVGTEAFF. In nucleotides, the CDR3 is TGTGCCACCAGCAGAGGAGGGGTGGTCGGCACTGAAGCTTTCTTT. The full variable domain, rest sourced from reference TRBV15 and TRBJ1-1, is DAMVIQNPRYQVTQFGKPVTLSCSQTLNHNVMYWYQQKSSQAPKLLFHYYDKDFNNEADTPDNFQSRRPNTSFCFLDIRSPGLGDTAMYLCATSRGGVVGTEAFFGQGTRLTVV.

The chain joins TRBV29-1 to TRBJ2-3, with a tentative D call TRBD1 (6 bases). This CDR3 comprises 11 residues. From germline, CDR1 is SQVTM and CDR2 ANQGSEA. Deletions cut 5 bases from V and 4 bases from J, with 7 bases between. As DNA, the CDR3 is TGCAGCGTTTCAGGGGCAGATACGCAGTATTTT. Amino acid sequence: CSVSGADTQYF.

CDR3 nucleotide sequence: TGTGCCAGCAGTTTACGGGAAATAAGTGAAGCTTTCTTT. Its translation: CASSLREISEAFF. V gene TRBV12-3 or TRBV12-4 combines with J gene TRBJ1-1; no firm D call. The CDR3 is 13 residues long. The germline V and J ends were trimmed by 2 bases and 7 bases, with 11 bases remaining between them.

A few counts support this clonotype. The chain employs TRBV20-1 and TRBJ1-6; TRBD1 might be the D (6 bases). The CDR3 sequence is 16 residues long. Germline loops: CDR1 DFQATT, CDR2 SNEGSKA (reference sequence). V was cut by 3 bases and J by 5 bases, with 17 bases left in between. The CDR3 coding sequence is TGCAGTGCTAGGACCCCAGCCCAGGGGAATAATTCACCCCTCCACTTT. This gives the protein CSARTPAQGNNSPLHF.

The chain carries TRBV20-1 and TRBJ2-2; a possible D gene is TRBD1 (6 bases). Germline CDR1 is DFQATT and CDR2 is SNEGSKA (reference sequence). V lost 6 bases to trimming and J lost 0 bases, with 14 bases between them. The CDR3 consists of 15 residues. The CDR3 reads CSASRDTPNTGELFF. In nucleotides, the CDR3 is TGCAGTGCAAGCCGGGACACCCCGAACACCGGGGAGCTGTTTTTT.

In the case of this clonotype: At one end the junction does not follow the germline gene, possibly because of a read error. The gene calls are TRBV7-3 and TRBJ2-3; D perhaps matches TRBD2 (7 bases). Germline V gives CDR1 SGHTA, CDR2 FQGTGA. The CDR3 sequence is 15 residues long. The CDR3 protein is CVSSLRGGHTDTQYF. The CDR3 DNA follows: TGTGTCAGCAGCTTAAGGGGGGGCCATACAGATACGCAGTATTTT.

The chain carries TRBV7-6 and TRBJ2-5; D is unresolved. V lost 1 base to trimming and J lost 2 bases, with 11 bases between them. The germline gives CDR1 SGHVS, CDR2 FNYEAQ. The CDR3 runs to 15 residues. CDR3 in DNA: TGTGCCAGCAGCTTAGATTACGGCAGTCAAGAGACCCAGTACTTC. Its protein is CASSLDYGSQETQYF.

This clonotype was recorded a few times. The chain uses TRBV12-5 and TRBJ1-2; D remains ambiguous. The CDR3 runs 12 residues. The V and J ends lost 1 base and 7 bases respectively, with 7 bases between them. Germline values: CDR1 LGHNT, CDR2 FRNRAP. CDR3 sequence (DNA): TGTGCTAGTGGTTTGGATCTGGTTGGCTACACCTTC. This encodes CASGLDLVGYTF.

For this clonotype: One end of the junction varies from germline; a read error may be responsible. The chain has TRBV9 and TRBJ2-6; no reliable D call. Germline values: CDR1 SGDLS, CDR2 YYNGEE. The CDR3 consists of 15 residues. CDR3 DNA: TGTGCCAGCAGCGTAGGGGGTTTTGGGACCAACGTCCTGACTTTC. It is translated as CASSVGGFGTNVLTF.

This clonotype was observed a handful of times. This chain uses TRBV5-1 with TRBJ2-3; TRBD1 matches at 7 bases. Germline lookup yields CDR1 SGHRS and CDR2 YFSETQ. The V and J ends lost 0 bases and 0 bases, in that order; junction bases with no gene match: 4. The CDR3 length is 16 residues. This chain's CDR3 is CASSLDGRGSTDTQYF. As DNA, the CDR3 is TGCGCCAGCAGCTTGGATGGCAGGGGGAGCACAGATACGCAGTATTTT. The variable domain in full, completed from reference TRBV5-1 and TRBJ2-3, reads KAGVTQTPRYLIKTRGQQVTLSCSPISGHRSVSWYQQTPGQGLQFLFEYFSETQRNKGNFPGRFSGRQFSNSRSEMNVSTLELGDSALYLCASSLDGRGSTDTQYFGPGTRLTVL.

The chain recombines TRBV10-3 with TRBJ2-7; tentative D call: TRBD1 (6 bases). The germline V gene encodes CDR1 ENHRY and CDR2 SYGVKD. V shed 10 bases and J shed 1 base, with 11 bases lying between them. This CDR3 is built from 12 residues. The CDR3 DNA reads as TGTGCCACCAACGGACAGTCCTACGAGCAGTACTTC. Encoded protein: CATNGQSYEQYF.

This clonotype came up a few times. This chain joins TRBV24-1 and TRBJ1-1, with D possibly being TRBD1 (6 bases). Germline V gene data show CDR1 as KGHDR and CDR2 as SFDVKD. Trimming cost V 4 bases and J 1 base, with 12 bases left between them. The CDR3 length is 15 residues. The CDR3 DNA reads as TGTGCCACCAGTGAAGCTGGGGGGCCGAACACTGAAGCTTTCTTT. Its translation is CATSEAGGPNTEAFF.

The V call is TRBV20-1, the J call TRBJ2-1; 10 bases line up with TRBD2. This CDR3 is 16 amino acids long. The V segment lost 1 base and the J segment 1 base; nucleotides outside the gene matches: 4. Germline CDR1 DFQATT, CDR2 SNEGSKA (reference sequence). The CDR3 sequence is CSARAASGGSYNEQFF. CDR3 nucleotide sequence: TGCAGTGCTAGAGCTGCTAGCGGGGGTTCCTACAATGAGCAGTTCTTC.

This clonotype was counted only a few times. The J gene is TRBJ2-2, the V gene TRBV5-1; 7 bases map to TRBD1. Germline V gene lookup returns CDR1 SGHRS and CDR2 YFSETQ. J gave up 4 bases and V 4 bases, and 7 bases lay outside the gene matches. The CDR3 has 15 amino acids. For the CDR3, the DNA is TGCGCCAGCAGCCTACGGGGACAGACCACCGGGGAGCTGTTTTTT. Its translation: CASSLRGQTTGELFF.

The rearrangement joins TRBV13 to TRBJ2-7; 9 bases are shared with TRBD1. Germline V CDR1 and CDR2: PRHDT, FYEKMQ (reference sequence). The CDR3 totals 15 residues. V dropped 1 base and J dropped 5; count of bases not matched to a gene: 6. For the CDR3, the DNA is TGTGCCAGCAGCTTAGCAGGGACAGGGACCCACGAGCAGTACTTC. Translated, it gives CASSLAGTGTHEQYF.

This clonotype showed up just a few times. The rearrangement joins TRBV25-1 to TRBJ2-3; TRBD1 aligns across 7 bases. Germline CDR1 is MGHDK and CDR2 is SYGVNS. Unmatched junction bases numbered 4, after V lost 4 bases and J lost 0 bases. The CDR3 covers 15 residues. The CDR3 loop is CASSVTGASTDTQYF. In DNA form, the CDR3 reads TGTGCCAGCAGTGTAACAGGGGCAAGCACAGATACGCAGTATTTT. Using reference TRBV25-1 and TRBJ2-3 for the parts outside the CDR3, the full variable domain is EADIYQTPRYLVIGTGKKITLECSQTMGHDKMYWYQQDPGMELHLIHYSYGVNSTEKGDLSSESTVSRIRTEHFPLTLESARPSHTSQYLCASSVTGASTDTQYFGPGTRLTVL.

This sequence joins TRBV4-2 and TRBJ2-4; 13 bases match TRBD2. Germline CDR1 is LGHNA and CDR2 is YNFKEQ. The CDR3 contains 18 residues. V shed 0 bases and J 4 bases; nucleotides not matched to a gene: 6. The CDR3 bases are TGTGCCAGCAGCCAAGACCTTAGGACTAGCGGGGGAAAAAACATTCAGTACTTC. Protein sequence: CASSQDLRTSGGKNIQYF.

The chain uses TRBV5-6 and TRBJ2-7, with D tentatively TRBD1 (6 bases). V was pared by 4 bases and J by 6 bases, with 14 bases between. This CDR3 has 13 residues. Germline V gene lookup returns CDR1 SGHDT and CDR2 YYEEEE. Written as DNA, the CDR3 is TGTGCCAGCAGCGCCACAGGGATTGGCGAGCAGTACTTC. It encodes CASSATGIGEQYF. The whole variable domain, remainder taken from reference TRBV5-6 and TRBJ2-7, is DAGVTQSPTHLIKTRGQQVTLRCSPKSGHDTVSWYQQALGQGPQFIFQYYEEEERQRGNFPDRFSGHQFPNYSSELNVNALLLGDSALYLCASSATGIGEQYFGPGTRLTVT.

The chain uses TRBV18 and TRBJ2-1; 12 bases match TRBD2. After removal of 1 base from V and 4 bases from J, the junction contained 2 bases not matched to a gene. CDR1 and CDR2 (germline): KGHSH, LQKENI. The CDR3 has 16 residues. The CDR3 sequence is CASSPLTSGGYNEQFF. CDR3 bases: TGTGCCAGCTCACCACTGACTAGCGGGGGATACAATGAGCAGTTCTTC.

The V and J genes are TRBV16 and TRBJ1-2; 7 bases map to TRBD1. The CDR3 totals 13 residues. J gave up 8 bases and V 4 bases, and 7 bases lay outside the gene matches. The V gene's germline CDR1 is KGHSY and CDR2 FQNENV. CDR3 coding DNA: TGTGCCAGCAGCCGCGACAGGGAAGTAGGCTACACCTTC. Residues: CASSRDREVGYTF.